This T cell receptor (beta chain) stems from a study of cytomegalovirus exposure and HLA in healthy donors. The CDR3 has 16 amino acids. Per the germline V gene, CDR1 is SGHTA and CDR2 is FQGTGA. V trimming: 4 bases; J trimming: 9 bases; junction bases outside the gene matches: 16. This table comes from immunoSEQ multiplex PCR, and its TCRdb copy is limited to in-frame clones, with some not included. The data contain some 130,000 clones, approximately 88% of them singletons. A remark on this clone: The antigen is undetermined.

Study-level findings and limits: That first-cohort TCR clusters tended to co-occur in the approximately 120 validation repertoires was found in a later analysis.

The clonotype was recovered from a woman in her late teens or twenties in good health and CMV-seropositive. Sequencing was carried out using PBMCs. The rearrangement links TRBV7-3 to TRBJ2-7, with 9 bases lining up with TRBD2. The CDR3, as DNA: TGTGCCAGCAGCTCCCTGACTAGCGGCCCCCCTCGTAGGCAGTACTTC. It yields the protein CASSSLTSGPPRRQYF.